This TCR beta chain was found in a study of cytomegalovirus exposure and HLA in healthy donors. Study-level information: The Caucasian-associated ancestry cluster held around 76% of more than 350 genotyped donors.

V lost 6 bases and J lost 2, with 11 bases in between. Germline CDR1 reads MNHEY; CDR2 reads SVGAGI. CDR3 length: 13 amino acids. Unrecorded immune exposures were likely, despite nominal health at sampling. In the PCR, 60 Vbeta and 13 Jbeta primers were used. The protocol was immunoSEQ multiplex PCR, while the TCRdb copy is restricted to in-frame clones and leaves out a portion. The sample consists of roughly 98,000 clones, roughly 70% of them appearing once. What was sequenced was PBMCs. This receptor was obtained from a man between 45 and 60 years old in good health and CMV-seronegative. The J gene is TRBJ2-7, the V gene TRBV6-5; D remains unclear. The CDR3 protein is CASRPNGPYEQYF. The CDR3 bases are TGTGCCAGCAGGCCTAATGGTCCCTACGAGCAGTACTTC.